One T cell receptor beta chain is described in this entry. Original data processing: Amplification with reference gene primers provided the estimates of nucleated cell counts. Profiled with immunoSEQ multiplex PCR; TCRdb holds only in-frame clones, not every one. V and J calls plus clone size are reproduced from that table; the DNA served to infer D and trimming. The sample carries 200,000 to 250,000 clones, under 90% recorded once. This sample is drawn from a study of blood T cell repertoires in COVID-19. Whole-study context: The samples span acute and convalescent COVID-19 from the United States, Italy and Spain.

Sequencing was carried out using peripheral blood. This receptor was obtained from a man in his fifties or sixties with acute or convalescent COVID-19.

In DNA, the CDR3 is TGTGCCAGCAGCCCCTGGAGAGGGGGCAATACCGGGGAGCTGTTTTTT. This encodes CASSPWRGGNTGELFF. The gene calls are TRBV3-1 (or the pseudogene TRBV3-2) and TRBJ2-2; 7 positions agree with TRBD1. CDR1 is LGHDT, CDR2 YNNKEL, per germline (reference sequence). V was pared by 4 bases and J by 5 bases, with 10 bases of the junction left unmatched. The CDR3 totals 16 residues.